The source of this TCR beta chain is a study of blood T cell repertoires in COVID-19. The assay was immunoSEQ multiplex PCR, and TCRdb's table has in-frame clones only and misses some. The sample has some 300,000 clones; 75% to 90% are singletons. V lost 0 bases to trimming and J lost 2 bases, with 8 bases between them. CDR1 is SGHAT, CDR2 FQNNGV, per germline. CDR3 size: 14 residues. The sequence was obtained from a woman aged 40 to 49 who had recovered from COVID-19. What was sequenced was PBMCs or T cells enriched from blood (not recorded which). V gene TRBV11-2 combines with J gene TRBJ2-7; no firm D call. CDR3 nucleotides: TGTGCCAGCAGCTTAGATCGGGTGGCCTACGAGCAGTACTTC. This translates into CASSLDRVAYEQYF.